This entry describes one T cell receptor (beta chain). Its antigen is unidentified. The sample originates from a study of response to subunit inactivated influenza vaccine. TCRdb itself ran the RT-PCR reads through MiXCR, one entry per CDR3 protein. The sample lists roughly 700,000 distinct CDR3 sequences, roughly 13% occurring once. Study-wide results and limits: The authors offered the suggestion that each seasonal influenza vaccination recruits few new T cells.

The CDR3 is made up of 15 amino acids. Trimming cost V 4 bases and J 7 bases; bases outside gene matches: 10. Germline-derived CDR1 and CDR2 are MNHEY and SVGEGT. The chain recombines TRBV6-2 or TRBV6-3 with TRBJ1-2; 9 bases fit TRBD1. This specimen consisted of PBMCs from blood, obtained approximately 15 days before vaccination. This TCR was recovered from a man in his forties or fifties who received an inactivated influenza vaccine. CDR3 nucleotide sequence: TGTGCCAGCAGTTTTTCGGGACAGGGATATACTGGCTACACCTTC. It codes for CASSFSGQGYTGYTF.